The 20 T cell receptor beta chains below all came from one sample that was sequenced in a study of OX40 agonist ivuxolimab in advanced cancers. Using immunoSEQ multiplex PCR, the repertoire was profiled, and TCRdb retains in-frame clones only, with some absent. The data contain more than 45,000 clones, approximately 86% of them singletons. The specimen was CD4+ or CD8+ T cells sorted from blood, collected in a trial of the OX40 agonist ivuxolimab. These receptors came from an adult with an advanced solid tumor such as melanoma, head and neck, liver or kidney cancer.

This sequence joins TRBV4-1 and TRBJ2-3; TRBD1 might be the D (6 bases). CDR1 and CDR2 (germline): MGHRA, YSYEKL. Trimming removed 6 bases from V and 3 bases from J, with 28 bases in between. The CDR3 runs 19 residues. The CDR3 DNA reads as TGCGCCAGCAGTTTCGTAGGTTTGGGGGCGCGAGACGGTACAGATACGCAGTATTTT. Encoded protein: CASSFVGLGARDGTDTQYF.

The chain couples TRBV2 to TRBJ1-6, with TRBD1 as a possible D gene (5 bases). Germline CDR1 SNHLY, CDR2 FYNNEI. V lost 4 bases and J lost 7, with 8 bases in between. The CDR3 consists of 13 residues. The DNA for the CDR3 is TGTGCCAGCAGTGGCGGGGGGAATTCACCCCTCCACTTT. It yields the protein CASSGGGNSPLHF.

This chain uses TRBV7-2 with TRBJ2-7, with D possibly TRBD1 on 5 matching bases. The germline V and J ends were trimmed by 5 bases and 1 base, with 12 bases remaining between them. This CDR3 contains 14 residues. Germline V gene sequence: CDR1 SGHTA, CDR2 FQGNSA. Written as DNA, the CDR3 is TGTGCCAGCAGCCCTGGGGCTGCTTCCTACGAGCAGTACTTC. As protein: CASSPGAASYEQYF.

V is TRBV13 and J is TRBJ1-2; possible D gene TRBD1, 5 bases. The length of the CDR3 is 16 residues. V was trimmed by 4 bases and J by 8 bases, leaving 23 bases between them. Germline V gene data show CDR1 as PRHDT and CDR2 as FYEKMQ (reference sequence). The CDR3 DNA follows: TGTGCCAGCAGCTATGGCCAGGGTAGTGGTCTTAGCGGCTACACCTTC. It encodes CASSYGQGSGLSGYTF.

The chain uses TRBV6-1 and TRBJ1-2, with D tentatively TRBD1 (5 bases). CDR1 is MNHNS and CDR2 is SASEGT in the germline V gene. V lost 1 base, J lost 7 bases, and 19 bases lay in between. This CDR3 has 16 amino acids. The CDR3 coding sequence is TGTGCCAGCAGTGAAGATAGGTGGGGGTCTACGGGTGGCTACACCTTC. Amino acid sequence: CASSEDRWGSTGGYTF.

With respect to this clone: This same CDR3 is encoded by further DNA sequences in the sample. The V and J genes are TRBV18 and TRBJ2-7; D gene ambiguous. V dropped 0 bases and J dropped 0 bases, with 3 bases sitting between them. The CDR3 is 13 residues long. The germline gives CDR1 KGHSH, CDR2 LQKENI. Here the CDR3 DNA reads TGTGCCAGCTCACCACCGAGCTCCTACGAGCAGTACTTC. Translated, it gives CASSPPSSYEQYF.

V gene TRBV5-1 combines with J gene TRBJ2-5; D not certain. This CDR3 spans 13 amino acids. V was pared by 1 base and J by 3 bases, with 7 bases between. CDR1 is SGHRS, CDR2 YFSETQ, per germline. In DNA form, the CDR3 reads TGCGCCAGCAGCTTGAGCAGAGAAGAGACCCAGTACTTC. Its protein product is CASSLSREETQYF.

The genes are TRBV4-1 and TRBJ1-1, with TRBD1 as a possible D gene (6 bases). CDR1 is MGHRA, CDR2 YSYEKL, per germline. V dropped 4 bases and J dropped 10 bases, with 22 bases sitting between them. The CDR3 is made up of 15 amino acids. The CDR3 coding sequence is TGCGCCAGCAGCCTCGTAAGGGGGGACACAGGTGTAGCTTTCTTT. Protein: CASSLVRGDTGVAFF.

This clone was found a few times. This sequence joins TRBV9 and TRBJ1-2; the match to TRBD1 covers 7 bases. V lost 0 bases, J lost 8 bases, and 10 bases stayed unmatched. This CDR3 contains 15 residues. Germline V lookup: CDR1 SGDLS, CDR2 YYNGEE. CDR3 bases: TGTGCCAGCAGCGTAGACCCTGACAGGGTACAAGGCTACACCTTC. Its translation is CASSVDPDRVQGYTF.

The rearrangement uses TRBV7-9 and TRBJ2-5, with 7 bases matching TRBD2. The V gene end was trimmed by 7 bases and the J gene end by 0 bases; junction bases not matched to a gene: 14. The CDR3 sequence is 17 residues long. Germline CDR1 and CDR2: SEHNR and FQNEAQ (reference sequence). The CDR3 region has the DNA TGTGCCAGCACCGTATCCCTCGCTAGCGGCCACCAAGAGACCCAGTACTTC. Protein product: CASTVSLASGHQETQYF.

The DNA for the CDR3 is TGTGCCAGCTCACCAAGCTCCCGTGGGGGCGATTGGGAAAAACTGTTTTTT. Protein sequence: CASSPSSRGGDWEKLFF. This chain uses TRBV18 with TRBJ1-4, with a tentative D call TRBD1 (6 bases). V lost 2 bases to trimming and J lost 8 bases, with 21 bases between them. The CDR3 loop spans 17 amino acids. Germline values: CDR1 KGHSH, CDR2 LQKENI.

The chain links TRBV12-5 to TRBJ2-7; 9 bases fit TRBD1. CDR3 size: 15 residues. Unmatched junction bases numbered 6, after V lost 6 bases and J lost 0 bases. Looked up from germline, CDR1 is LGHNT and CDR2 is FRNRAP. The CDR3 sequence is CASGAGQGSSYEQYF. The CDR3 DNA reads TGTGCTAGTGGGGCTGGACAGGGGAGCTCCTACGAGCAGTACTTC.

The CDR3 here is CAISKEGEMNTEAFF. In nucleotides, the CDR3 is TGTGCCATCAGTAAAGAGGGGGAGATGAACACTGAAGCTTTCTTT. The chain couples TRBV10-3 to TRBJ1-1; tentative D call: TRBD1 (6 bases). Germline lookup yields CDR1 ENHRY and CDR2 SYGVKD. The CDR3 has 15 residues. Trimming took 5 bases from V and 0 from J, leaving 13 bases between them.

V usage is TRBV19 and J usage is TRBJ2-5, with 9 bases aligning to TRBD1. The DNA end favors TRBJ2-7, so the J call may be wrong. Germline V gene data show CDR1 as LNHDA and CDR2 as SQIVND (reference sequence). The CDR3 contains 15 residues. CDR3 coding DNA: TGTGCCAGTAGTGACCCGGGACAGGGAGGCCTCGAGCAGTACTTC. Protein: CASSDPGQGGLEQYF.

V gene TRBV5-6 combines with J gene TRBJ2-7, with 7 bases that match TRBD1. The CDR3 is made up of 14 amino acids. Germline values: CDR1 SGHDT, CDR2 YYEEEE. J was trimmed by 0 bases and V by 5 bases; bases with no gene match: 5. CDR3 DNA sequence: TGTGCCAGCAGTCCGGGACAGAGCTCCTACGAGCAGTACTTC. Protein sequence: CASSPGQSSYEQYF. The full variable domain, with the rest looked up from reference TRBV5-6 and TRBJ2-7, is DAGVTQSPTHLIKTRGQQVTLRCSPKSGHDTVSWYQQALGQGPQFIFQYYEEEERQRGNFPDRFSGHQFPNYSSELNVNALLLGDSALYLCASSPGQSSYEQYFGPGTRLTVT.

The chain combines TRBV6-6 with TRBJ1-2; a possible D gene is TRBD1 (5 bases). CDR3 length: 13 residues. V lost 2 bases to trimming and J lost 4 bases, with 8 bases between them. The germline gives CDR1 MNHNY, CDR2 SVGAGI (reference sequence). The CDR3 is CASSYPQGYGYTF. In nucleotides, the CDR3 is TGTGCCAGCAGTTACCCGCAGGGCTATGGCTACACCTTC.

The V and J genes are TRBV11-2 and TRBJ1-4, with TRBD1 matching 10 bases. V lost 3 bases and J lost 3; bases outside the gene matches: 7. CDR3 size: 17 residues. Looked up from germline, CDR1 is SGHAT and CDR2 is FQNNGV. CDR3 in amino acids: CASSFRDRGRANEKLFF. The CDR3 bases are TGTGCCAGCAGCTTCCGGGACAGGGGTAGGGCTAATGAAAAACTGTTTTTT. Together with reference TRBV11-2 and TRBJ1-4, the CDR3 gives the full variable domain: EAGVAQSPRYKIIEKRQSVAFWCNPISGHATLYWYQQILGQGPKLLIQFQNNGVVDDSQLPKDRFSAERLKGVDSTLKIQPAKLEDSAVYLCASSFRDRGRANEKLFFGSGTQLSVL.

The CDR3: CASSFDREGDTQYF. CDR3 sequence (DNA): TGCGCCAGCAGCTTCGACAGGGAAGGCGATACGCAGTATTTT. This chain connects TRBV5-1 to TRBJ2-3; 7 bases match TRBD1. The CDR3 consists of 14 residues. Germline values: CDR1 SGHRS, CDR2 YFSETQ. J lost 6 bases, V lost 2 bases, and 6 bases had no gene match.

This clone was seen only once. The chain is built from TRBV4-3 and TRBJ2-3; 8 nucleotides agree with TRBD2. The V gene end was trimmed by 1 base and the J gene end by 0 bases; junction bases not matched to a gene: 3. Germline V gene data show CDR1 as LGHNA and CDR2 as YSLEER. The CDR3 runs to 16 residues. The CDR3 reads CASSQVAGSSTDTQYF. CDR3 DNA: TGCGCCAGCAGCCAAGTAGCGGGATCTAGCACAGATACGCAGTATTTT.

The rearrangement links TRBV7-9 to TRBJ1-6, with a tentative D call TRBD1 (5 bases). The CDR3 is made up of 16 amino acids. V gave up 4 bases and J gave up 6 bases, with 16 bases separating them. In germline, CDR1 is SEHNR, CDR2 FQNEAQ (reference sequence). The DNA of the CDR3 is TGTGCCAGCAGCTCCCCCAGGGTTTTGGGTAATTCACCCCTCCACTTT. Encoded protein: CASSSPRVLGNSPLHF.